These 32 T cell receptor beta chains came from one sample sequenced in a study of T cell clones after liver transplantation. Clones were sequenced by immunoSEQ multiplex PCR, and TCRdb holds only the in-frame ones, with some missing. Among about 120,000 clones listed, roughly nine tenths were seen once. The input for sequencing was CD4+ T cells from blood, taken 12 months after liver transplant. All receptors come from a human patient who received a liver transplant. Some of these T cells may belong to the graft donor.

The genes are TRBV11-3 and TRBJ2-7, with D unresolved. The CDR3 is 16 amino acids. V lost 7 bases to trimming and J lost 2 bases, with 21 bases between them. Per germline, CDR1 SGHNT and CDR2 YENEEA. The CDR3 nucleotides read TGTGCCAGCACCCCCCTATTTAGGCAAATCGCCTACGAGCAGTACTTC. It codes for CASTPLFRQIAYEQYF.

The CDR3 reads CASSIGSGKGETQYF. The CDR3 DNA reads TGTGCCAGTAGTATAGGTAGCGGGAAGGGAGAGACCCAGTACTTC. The chain carries TRBV19 and TRBJ2-5; 8 bases map to TRBD2. The CDR3 consists of 15 residues. Germline V CDR1 and CDR2: LNHDA, SQIVND (reference sequence). V trimming: 1 base; J trimming: 4 bases; junction bases outside the gene matches: 5.

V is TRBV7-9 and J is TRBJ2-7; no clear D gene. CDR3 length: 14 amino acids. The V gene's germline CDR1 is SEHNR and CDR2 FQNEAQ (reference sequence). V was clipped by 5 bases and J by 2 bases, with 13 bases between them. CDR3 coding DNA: TGTGCCAGCAGCCTCTCGTCTGAGGCCTACGAGCAGTACTTC. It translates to CASSLSSEAYEQYF. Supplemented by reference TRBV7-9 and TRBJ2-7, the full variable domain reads DTGVSQNPRHKITKRGQNVTFRCDPISEHNRLYWYRQTLGQGPEFLTYFQNEAQLEKSRLLSDRFSAERPKGSFSTLEIQRTEQGDSAMYLCASSLSSEAYEQYFGPGTRLTVT.

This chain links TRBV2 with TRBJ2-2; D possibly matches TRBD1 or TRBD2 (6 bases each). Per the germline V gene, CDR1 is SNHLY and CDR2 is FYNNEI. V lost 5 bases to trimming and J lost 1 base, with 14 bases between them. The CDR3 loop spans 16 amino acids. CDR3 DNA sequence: TGTGCCAGCAGTACTTGGGGGGCGCGGAACACCGGGGAGCTGTTTTTT. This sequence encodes CASSTWGARNTGELFF. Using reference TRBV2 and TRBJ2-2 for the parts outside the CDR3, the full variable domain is EPEVTQTPSHQVTQMGQEVILRCVPISNHLYFYWYRQILGQKVEFLVSFYNNEISEKSEIFDDQFSVERPDGSNFTLKIRSTKLEDSAMYFCASSTWGARNTGELFFGEGSRLTVL.

The CDR3 reads CASSDRRQPQHF. CDR3 nucleotide sequence: TGTGCCAGCAGTGACAGGCGCCAGCCCCAGCATTTT. This chain uses TRBV2 with TRBJ1-5, with unresolved D. This CDR3 comprises 12 residues. The V gene's germline CDR1 is SNHLY and CDR2 FYNNEI. V was clipped by 3 bases and J by 7 bases, with 7 bases between them. Together with reference TRBV2 and TRBJ1-5, the CDR3 gives the full variable domain: EPEVTQTPSHQVTQMGQEVILRCVPISNHLYFYWYRQILGQKVEFLVSFYNNEISEKSEIFDDQFSVERPDGSNFTLKIRSTKLEDSAMYFCASSDRRQPQHFGDGTRLSIL.

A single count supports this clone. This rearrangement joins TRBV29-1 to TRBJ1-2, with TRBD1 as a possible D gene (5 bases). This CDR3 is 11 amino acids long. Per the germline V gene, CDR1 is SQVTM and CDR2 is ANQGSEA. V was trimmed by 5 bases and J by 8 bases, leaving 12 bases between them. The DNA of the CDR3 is TGCAGCGTTAAGGGGAGGGGCGGCTACACCTTC. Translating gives CSVKGRGGYTF.

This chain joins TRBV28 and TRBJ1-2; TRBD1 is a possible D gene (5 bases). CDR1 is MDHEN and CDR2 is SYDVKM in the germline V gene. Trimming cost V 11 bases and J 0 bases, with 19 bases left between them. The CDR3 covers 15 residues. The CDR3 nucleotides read TGTGCCGTCCCAAGGACGGGGGTTGCTAACTATGGCTACACCTTC. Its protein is CAVPRTGVANYGYTF.

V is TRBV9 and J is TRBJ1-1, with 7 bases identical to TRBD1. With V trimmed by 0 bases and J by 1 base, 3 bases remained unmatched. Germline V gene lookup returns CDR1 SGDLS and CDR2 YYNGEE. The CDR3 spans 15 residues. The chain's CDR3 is CASSVEPGGNTEAFF. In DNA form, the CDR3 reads TGTGCCAGCAGCGTAGAACCAGGGGGGAACACTGAAGCTTTCTTT.

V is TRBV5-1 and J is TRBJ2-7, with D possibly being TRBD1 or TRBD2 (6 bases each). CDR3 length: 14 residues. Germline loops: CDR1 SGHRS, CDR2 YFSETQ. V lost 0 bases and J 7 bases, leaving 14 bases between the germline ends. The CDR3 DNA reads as TGCGCCAGCAGCTTGGGGTCGGGGGCGGTTGAGCAGTACTTC. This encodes CASSLGSGAVEQYF.

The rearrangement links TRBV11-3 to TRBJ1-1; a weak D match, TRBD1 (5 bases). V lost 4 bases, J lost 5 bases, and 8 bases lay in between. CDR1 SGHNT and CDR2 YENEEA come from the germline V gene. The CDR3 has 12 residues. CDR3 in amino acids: CASSSRETEAFF. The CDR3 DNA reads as TGTGCCAGCAGCTCCAGGGAAACTGAAGCTTTCTTT.

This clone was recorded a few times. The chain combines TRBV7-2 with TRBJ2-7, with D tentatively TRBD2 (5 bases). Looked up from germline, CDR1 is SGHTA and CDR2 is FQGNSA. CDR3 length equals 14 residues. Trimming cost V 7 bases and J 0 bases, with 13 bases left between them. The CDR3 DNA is TGTGCCAGCACCGCGACGGGATACTCCTACGAGCAGTACTTC. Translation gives CASTATGYSYEQYF.

DNA for the CDR3: TGTGCCAGCAGCGGCGGCAACTCCTACGAGCAGTACTTC. It codes for CASSGGNSYEQYF. J is TRBJ2-7 and V is TRBV14; D is unclear. Germline-derived CDR1 and CDR2 are SGHDN and FVKESK. V lost 5 bases and J 0 bases, leaving 8 bases between the germline ends. The CDR3 covers 13 residues.

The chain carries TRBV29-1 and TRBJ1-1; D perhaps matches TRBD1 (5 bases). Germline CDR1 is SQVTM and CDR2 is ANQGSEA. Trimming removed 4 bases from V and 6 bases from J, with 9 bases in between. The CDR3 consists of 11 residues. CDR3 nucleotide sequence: TGCAGCGTTGCGGGGGGTTCTGAAGCTTTCTTT. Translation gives CSVAGGSEAFF.

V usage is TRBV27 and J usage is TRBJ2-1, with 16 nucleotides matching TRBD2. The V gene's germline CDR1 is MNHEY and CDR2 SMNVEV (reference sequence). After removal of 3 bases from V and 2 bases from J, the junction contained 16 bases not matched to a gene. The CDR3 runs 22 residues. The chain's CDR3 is CASSLESRAPGLAGGPYNEQFF. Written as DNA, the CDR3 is TGTGCCAGCAGTTTGGAGAGCCGGGCCCCGGGACTAGCGGGAGGGCCCTACAATGAGCAGTTCTTC.

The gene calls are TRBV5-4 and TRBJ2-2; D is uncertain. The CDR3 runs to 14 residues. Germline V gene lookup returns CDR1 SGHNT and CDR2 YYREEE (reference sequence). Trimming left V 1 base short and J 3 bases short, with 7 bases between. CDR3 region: CASSLFSYTGELFF. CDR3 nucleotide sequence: TGTGCCAGCAGCTTGTTTAGTTACACCGGGGAGCTGTTTTTT.

The CDR3 reads CASTDGGRAGYEQYF. The CDR3 DNA is TGTGCCAGCACCGACGGGGGCAGGGCGGGCTACGAGCAGTACTTC. The J gene is TRBJ2-7, the V gene TRBV6-6; D is possibly TRBD1 or TRBD2 (6 bases each). Trimming took off 7 bases at V and 3 bases at J, with 19 bases between the two ends. This CDR3 is built from 15 residues. In germline, CDR1 is MNHNY, CDR2 SVGAGI (reference sequence).

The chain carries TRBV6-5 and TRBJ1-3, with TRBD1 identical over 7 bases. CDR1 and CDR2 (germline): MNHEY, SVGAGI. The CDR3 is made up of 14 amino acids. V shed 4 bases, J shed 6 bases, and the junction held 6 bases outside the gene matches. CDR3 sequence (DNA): TGTGCCAGCAGTTCCCCGGGACAGACAAACACCATATATTTT. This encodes CASSSPGQTNTIYF.

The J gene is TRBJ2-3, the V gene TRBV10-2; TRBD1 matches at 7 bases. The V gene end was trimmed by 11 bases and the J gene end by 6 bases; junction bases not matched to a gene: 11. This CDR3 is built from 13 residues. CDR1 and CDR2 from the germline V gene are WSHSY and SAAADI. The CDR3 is CAAAQGVRDTQYF. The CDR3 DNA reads TGCGCCGCCGCCCAGGGGGTGAGGGATACGCAGTATTTT.

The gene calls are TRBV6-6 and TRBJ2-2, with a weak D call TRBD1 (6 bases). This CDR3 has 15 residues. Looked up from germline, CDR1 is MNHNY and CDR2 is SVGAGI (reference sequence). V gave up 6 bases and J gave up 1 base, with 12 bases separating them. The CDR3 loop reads CASRRTEMNTGELFF. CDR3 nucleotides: TGTGCCAGCAGGCGGACAGAAATGAACACCGGGGAGCTGTTTTTT.

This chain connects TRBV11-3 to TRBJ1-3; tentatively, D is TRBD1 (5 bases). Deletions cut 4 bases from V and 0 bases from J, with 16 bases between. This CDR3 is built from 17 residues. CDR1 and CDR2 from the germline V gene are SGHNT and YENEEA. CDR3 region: CASSSGGGGFSGNTIYF. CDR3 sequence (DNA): TGTGCCAGCAGCTCGGGTGGGGGAGGATTCTCTGGAAACACCATATATTTT.

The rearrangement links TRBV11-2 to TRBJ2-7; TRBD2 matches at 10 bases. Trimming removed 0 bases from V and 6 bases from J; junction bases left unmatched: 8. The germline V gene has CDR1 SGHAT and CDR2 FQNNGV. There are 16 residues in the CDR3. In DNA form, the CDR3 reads TGTGCCAGCAGCTTAGACCCCAGCGGGAGGGTTCTCGAGCAGTACTTC. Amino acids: CASSLDPSGRVLEQYF.

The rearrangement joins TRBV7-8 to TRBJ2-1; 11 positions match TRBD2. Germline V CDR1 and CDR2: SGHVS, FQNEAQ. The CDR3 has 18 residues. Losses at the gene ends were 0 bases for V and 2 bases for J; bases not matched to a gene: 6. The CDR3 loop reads CASSLAPLAGVTYNEQFF. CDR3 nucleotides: TGTGCCAGCAGCTTAGCCCCACTAGCGGGAGTCACCTACAATGAGCAGTTCTTC.

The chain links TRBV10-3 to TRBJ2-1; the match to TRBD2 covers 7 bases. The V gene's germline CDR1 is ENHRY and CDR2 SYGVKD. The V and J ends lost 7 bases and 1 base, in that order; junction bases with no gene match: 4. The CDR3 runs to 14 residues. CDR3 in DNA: TGTGCCATCACCGCGGGAGATTCCTACAATGAGCAGTTCTTC. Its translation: CAITAGDSYNEQFF.

The CDR3 spells CASSYSRRRGLYGYTF. In DNA, the CDR3 is TGTGCCAGCAGTTACTCGAGGCGCAGGGGGCTCTATGGCTACACCTTC. This chain links TRBV6-5 with TRBJ1-2; TRBD1 aligns across 8 bases. V gave up 0 bases and J gave up 4 bases; unmatched junction bases: 7. The length of the CDR3 is 16 residues. Germline V lookup: CDR1 MNHEY, CDR2 SVGAGI.

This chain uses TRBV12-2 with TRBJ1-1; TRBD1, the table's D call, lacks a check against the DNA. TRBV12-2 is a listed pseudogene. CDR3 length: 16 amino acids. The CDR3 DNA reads TGTGCAAGTCGCCCCAGGGCAGGGCAAAAGAACACTGAAGCTTTCTTT. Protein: CASRPRAGQKNTEAFF.

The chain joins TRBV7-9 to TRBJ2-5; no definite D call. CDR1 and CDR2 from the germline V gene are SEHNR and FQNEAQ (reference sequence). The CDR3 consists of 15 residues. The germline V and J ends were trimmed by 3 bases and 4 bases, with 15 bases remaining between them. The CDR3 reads CASSLDGSSGETQYF. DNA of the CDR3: TGTGCCAGCAGCTTGGACGGGTCCTCGGGAGAGACCCAGTACTTC.

CDR3 sequence (DNA): TGTGCCATCAGTGAGTCCCTGGGGCTCGGCTACACCTTC. It translates to CAISESLGLGYTF. The V and J genes are TRBV10-3 and TRBJ1-2; D might be TRBD1 (5 bases). This CDR3 is built from 13 residues. Trimming removed 0 bases from V and 8 bases from J, with 10 bases in between. Germline assignment: CDR1 ENHRY and CDR2 SYGVKD.

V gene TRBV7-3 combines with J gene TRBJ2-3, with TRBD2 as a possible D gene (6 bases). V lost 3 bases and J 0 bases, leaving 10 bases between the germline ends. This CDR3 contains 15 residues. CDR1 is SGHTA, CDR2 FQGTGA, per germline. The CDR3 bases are TGTGCCAGCAGCTTGTTAGGGACTAGCACAGATACGCAGTATTTT. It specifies CASSLLGTSTDTQYF.

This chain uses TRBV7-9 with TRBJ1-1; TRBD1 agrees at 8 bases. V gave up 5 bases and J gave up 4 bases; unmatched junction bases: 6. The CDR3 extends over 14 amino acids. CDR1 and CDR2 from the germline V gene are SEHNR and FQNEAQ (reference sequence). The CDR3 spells CASSPDRVGTEAFF. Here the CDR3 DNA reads TGTGCCAGCAGCCCGGACAGGGTTGGCACTGAAGCTTTCTTT.

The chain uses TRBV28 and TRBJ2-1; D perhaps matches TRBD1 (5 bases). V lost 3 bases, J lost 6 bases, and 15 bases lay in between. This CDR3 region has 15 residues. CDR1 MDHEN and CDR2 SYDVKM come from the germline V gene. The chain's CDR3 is CASSLQRQGGNEQFF. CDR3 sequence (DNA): TGTGCCAGCAGTTTGCAAAGGCAGGGTGGCAATGAGCAGTTCTTC. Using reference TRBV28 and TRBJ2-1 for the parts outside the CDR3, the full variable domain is DVKVTQSSRYLVKRTGEKVFLECVQDMDHENMFWYRQDPGLGLRLIYFSYDVKMKEKGDIPEGYSVSREKKERFSLILESASTNQTSMYLCASSLQRQGGNEQFFGPGTRLTVL.

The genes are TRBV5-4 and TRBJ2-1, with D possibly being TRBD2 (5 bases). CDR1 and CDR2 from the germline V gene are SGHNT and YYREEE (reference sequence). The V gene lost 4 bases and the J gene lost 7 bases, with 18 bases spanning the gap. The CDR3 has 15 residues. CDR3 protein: CASSLGKGTGNEQFF. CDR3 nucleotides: TGTGCCAGCAGCCTGGGCAAGGGTACGGGGAATGAGCAGTTCTTC.

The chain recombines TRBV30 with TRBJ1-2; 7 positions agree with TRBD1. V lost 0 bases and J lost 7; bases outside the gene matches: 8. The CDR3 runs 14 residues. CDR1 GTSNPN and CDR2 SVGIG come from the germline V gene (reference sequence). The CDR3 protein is CAWSVSGTDGGYTF. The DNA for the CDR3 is TGTGCCTGGAGTGTTAGTGGGACAGATGGTGGCTACACCTTC.